Shown below are 11 T cell receptor beta chains from a single sample sequenced in a study of post-analysis software for immune sequencing data. Findings and caveats of the study: Included in a set of about 5 TRBV segments more frequent in patients than controls were TRBV5-6, TRBV5-1 and TRBV20-1.

Tagging with unique molecular identifiers was a feature of the TCR beta cDNA libraries. TCRdb re-called the PCR reads through MiXCR, storing one row per CDR3 protein. The table has 800,000 to 950,000 distinct CDR3 sequences, roughly 58% seen once. These TCRs are of unknown antigen specificity. Specimen: blood. The origin of the receptors is a girl aged 10 to 17 with multiple sclerosis.

The table lists this clonotype with a few counts. The chain carries TRBV5-1 and TRBJ2-7; unclear D gene. V lost 4 bases and J 3 bases, leaving 14 bases between the germline ends. CDR1 is SGHRS, CDR2 YFSETQ, per germline. This CDR3 has 14 residues. CDR3 bases: TGCGCCAGCAGCCCGGACCCCGCCAACTACGAGCAGTACTTC. This gives the protein CASSPDPANYEQYF.

The chain recombines TRBV5-1 with TRBJ2-2; unclear D gene. CDR1 and CDR2 (germline): SGHRS, YFSETQ. V shed 0 bases and J shed 5 bases, with 5 bases lying between them. The CDR3 extends over 13 amino acids. The DNA of the CDR3 is TGCGCCAGCAGCTTGGGTGCAACCGGGGAGCTGTTTTTT. Its protein product is CASSLGATGELFF. The variable domain in full, with the rest retrieved from reference TRBV5-1 and TRBJ2-2, is KAGVTQTPRYLIKTRGQQVTLSCSPISGHRSVSWYQQTPGQGLQFLFEYFSETQRNKGNFPGRFSGRQFSNSRSEMNVSTLELGDSALYLCASSLGATGELFFGEGSRLTVL.

The sample holds a few counts of this clonotype. The V call is TRBV7-2, the J call TRBJ2-3; 11 nucleotides agree with TRBD2. J lost 6 bases, V lost 5 bases, and 10 bases had no gene match. The CDR3 spans 16 residues. Germline V gene data show CDR1 as SGHTA and CDR2 as FQGNSA. In DNA, the CDR3 is TGTGCCAGCAGCACCGGACTAGCGGGCCCCCATGATACGCAGTATTTT. This codes for CASSTGLAGPHDTQYF.

This clonotype appeared a few times. This chain's CDR3 is CSAGTDFAEQYF. The CDR3 nucleotides are TGCAGCGCCGGGACGGATTTTGCGGAGCAGTACTTC. V usage is TRBV20-1 and J usage is TRBJ2-4; the D call may be TRBD1 or TRBD2 (5 bases each). This CDR3 spans 12 amino acids. Germline CDR1 DFQATT, CDR2 SNEGSKA (reference sequence).

The chain uses TRBV12-3 or TRBV12-4 and TRBJ2-7, with D possibly TRBD1 on 5 matching bases. The CDR3 covers 16 residues. Deletions cut 2 bases from V and 4 bases from J, with 18 bases between. The chain's CDR3 is CASSLRTSPGTYEQYF. The DNA of the CDR3 is TGTGCCAGCAGTTTACGGACAAGCCCAGGAACTTACGAGCAGTACTTC.

This clonotype was seen many times. The rearrangement uses TRBV29-1 and TRBJ2-7, with 12 bases identical to TRBD1. The CDR3 has 12 amino acids. Germline V gives CDR1 SQVTM, CDR2 ANQGSEA. V dropped 7 bases and J dropped 7; count of bases not matched to a gene: 5. CDR3 loop: CSAGQGAREQYF. The CDR3 nucleotides read TGCAGCGCGGGACAGGGGGCTCGGGAGCAGTACTTC.

The chain joins TRBV12-3 or TRBV12-4 to TRBJ2-3; D is perhaps TRBD2 (7 bases). Trimming took 4 bases from V and 6 from J, leaving 17 bases between them. This CDR3 comprises 15 residues. CDR3 nucleotides: TGTGCCAGCAGTTCACTAGGGGGGGGGTTGGATACGCAGTATTTT. Translated: CASSSLGGGLDTQYF.

This clonotype has just a few counts. The CDR3 DNA is TGTGCCAGCAGCGTAGGACCCGGACAGGGAGCCAATGAGCAGTTCTTC. Protein product: CASSVGPGQGANEQFF. V and J are TRBV9 and TRBJ2-1; 8 bases map to TRBD1. The CDR3 runs 16 residues. Losses at the gene ends were 0 bases for V and 6 bases for J; bases not matched to a gene: 8. Per germline, CDR1 SGDLS and CDR2 YYNGEE. Supplemented by reference TRBV9 and TRBJ2-1, the full variable domain reads DSGVTQTPKHLITATGQRVTLRCSPRSGDLSVYWYQQSLDQGLQFLIQYYNGEERAKGNILERFSAQQFPDLHSELNLSSLELGDSALYFCASSVGPGQGANEQFFGPGTRLTVL.

This clonotype has a handful of counts. V usage is TRBV6-5 and J usage is TRBJ1-2, with 7 bases aligning to TRBD1. Trimming cost V 5 bases and J 4 bases; bases outside gene matches: 10. In germline, CDR1 is MNHEY, CDR2 SVGAGI. The CDR3 is 15 amino acids. CDR3 sequence: CASSQKPGGVYGYTF. The CDR3 DNA sequence: TGTGCCAGCAGTCAAAAACCAGGGGGTGTCTATGGCTACACCTTC.

The chain carries TRBV5-1 and TRBJ2-1, with 13 nucleotides matching TRBD2. The CDR3 consists of 16 residues. After removal of 4 bases from V and 9 bases from J, the junction contained 10 bases not matched to a gene. Germline lookup yields CDR1 SGHRS and CDR2 YFSETQ. As DNA, the CDR3 is TGCGCCAGCAGCCACCTACTAGCGGGAGGGCCTATTGAGCAGTTCTTC. Translating gives CASSHLLAGGPIEQFF.

The V call is TRBV12-3 or TRBV12-4, the J call TRBJ1-5, with D possibly TRBD1 on 5 matching bases. Trimming took 1 base from V and 3 from J, leaving 13 bases between them. This CDR3 has 16 amino acids. The CDR3 reads CASSLGEGSSNQPQHF. As DNA, the CDR3 is TGTGCCAGCAGTTTAGGAGAGGGGAGCTCCAATCAGCCCCAGCATTTT.